The rows below give T cell receptor beta chains drawn from one sample of a study of CD8 T cells in ankylosing spondylitis. TCRdb passed the 5' RACE reads through MiXCR, listing each CDR3 protein once. There are 150,000 to 200,000 distinct CDR3 sequences in the sample; roughly 18% occur only once, and around 4% lies in the top ten. The sequenced sample was blood, either unsorted or a sorted T cell fraction (not recorded which). These receptors all come from a male donor aged 10 to 35 with ankylosing spondylitis or in good health (not recorded which). The conserved cysteine and the conserved F or W are not part of the CDR3 here. Each record gives: V gene, J gene, CDR3 protein.

>TRBV6-5|TRBJ1-5
ASSSNSNQPQH
>TRBV4-3|TRBJ2-1
ASSQGRLSSYNEQF
>TRBV7-8|TRBJ2-1
ASSLAVAGADEQF
>TRBV9|TRBJ1-5
ASGPGQGPQPQH
>TRBV6-5|TRBJ2-2
ASYRRSVPPGELF
>TRBV19|TRBJ1-2
ASREPGSYT
>TRBV6-6|TRBJ2-1
ASRPGLAGGNEQF
>TRBV3-1|TRBJ1-6
ASSQGTGDSPLH
>TRBV12-3/TRBV12-4|TRBJ2-2
ASVLGPGELF
>TRBV20-1|TRBJ2-1
SARTSGRSYNEQF
>TRBV20-1|TRBJ1-5
SARASGSHQPQH
>TRBV5-6|TRBJ2-7
ASSFNSYEQY
>TRBV28|TRBJ1-2
ASSFPHGAKGYT
>TRBV5-1|TRBJ2-1
ASKGGEDSEQF
>TRBV4-2|TRBJ1-6
ASSQGPQGKYNSPLH
>TRBV15|TRBJ1-1
ATSRDGFRAGATEAF
>TRBV5-1|TRBJ2-5
ASSLSVEGGETQY